The clone carrying this T cell receptor (beta chain) was found a few times. The antigen remains unidentified. V was cut by 1 base and J by 7 bases, with 13 bases left in between. This CDR3 spans 14 amino acids. CDR1 is MGHDK and CDR2 is SYGVNS in the germline V gene. This specimen belongs to a study of T cell responses to AZD1222 COVID-19 vaccine. Study-level points and caveats: Once two AZD1222 doses were given, Spike-specific TCR breadth and depth went up.

Measured with immunoSEQ multiplex PCR; TCRdb has only the in-frame clones, and not every one. The data hold over 120,000 clones, with 88% observed a single time. The sample was peripheral blood, taken 28 days after the second dose of the MenACWY control vaccine. The clonotype comes from an adult who received the MenACWY meningococcal vaccine as a control. The V gene is TRBV25-1, the J gene TRBJ1-1, with a tentative D call TRBD1 (5 bases). The CDR3 DNA reads as TGTGCCAGCAGTGAATTTAGGCCCGGGGGTGAAGCTTTCTTT. Translated, it gives CASSEFRPGGEAFF.